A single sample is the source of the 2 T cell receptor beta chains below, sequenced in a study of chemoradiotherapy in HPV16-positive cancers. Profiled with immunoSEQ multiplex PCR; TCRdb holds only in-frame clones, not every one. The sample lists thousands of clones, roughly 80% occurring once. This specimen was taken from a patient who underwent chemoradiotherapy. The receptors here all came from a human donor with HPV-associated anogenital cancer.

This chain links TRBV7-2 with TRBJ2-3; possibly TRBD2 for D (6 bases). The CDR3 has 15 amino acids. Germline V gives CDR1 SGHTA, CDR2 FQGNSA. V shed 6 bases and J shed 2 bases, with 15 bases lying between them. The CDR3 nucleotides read TGTGCCAGCAGACTCCCTAGGGACTTCACAGATACGCAGTATTTT. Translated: CASRLPRDFTDTQYF.

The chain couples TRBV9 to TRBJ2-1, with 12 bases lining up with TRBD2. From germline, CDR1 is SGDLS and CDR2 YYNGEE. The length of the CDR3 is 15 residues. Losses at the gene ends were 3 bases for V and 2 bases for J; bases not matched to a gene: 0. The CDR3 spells CASSGTSGTYNEQFF. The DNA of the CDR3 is TGTGCCAGCAGCGGGACTAGCGGGACCTACAATGAGCAGTTCTTC.